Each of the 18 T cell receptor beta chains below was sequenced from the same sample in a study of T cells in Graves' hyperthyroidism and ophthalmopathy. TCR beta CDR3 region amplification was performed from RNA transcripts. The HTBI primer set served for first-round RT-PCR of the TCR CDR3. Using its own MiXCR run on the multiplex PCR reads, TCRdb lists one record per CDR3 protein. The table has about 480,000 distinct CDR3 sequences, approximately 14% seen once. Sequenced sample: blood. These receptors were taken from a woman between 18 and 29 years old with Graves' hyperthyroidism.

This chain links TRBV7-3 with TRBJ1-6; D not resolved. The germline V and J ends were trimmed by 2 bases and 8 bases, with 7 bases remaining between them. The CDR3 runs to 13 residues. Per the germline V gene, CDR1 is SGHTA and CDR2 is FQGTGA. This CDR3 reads CASSLDRYSPLHF. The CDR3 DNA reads TGTGCCAGCAGCTTAGATCGGTATTCACCCCTCCACTTT.

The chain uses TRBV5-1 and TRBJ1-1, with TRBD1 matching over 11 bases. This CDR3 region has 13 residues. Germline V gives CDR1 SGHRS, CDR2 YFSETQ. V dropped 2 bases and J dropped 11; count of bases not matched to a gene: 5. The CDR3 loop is CASSFWDRGVAFF. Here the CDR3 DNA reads TGCGCCAGCAGCTTCTGGGACAGGGGGGTTGCTTTCTTT.

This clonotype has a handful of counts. This chain's CDR3 is CASSPQQGYAGNTIYF. CDR3 coding DNA: TGTGCCAGCAGCCCGCAACAGGGTTACGCTGGAAACACCATATATTTT. V is TRBV7-8 and J is TRBJ1-3; a weak D match, TRBD1 (6 bases). This CDR3 is built from 16 residues. Germline lookup yields CDR1 SGHVS and CDR2 FQNEAQ. V was cut by 5 bases and J by 2 bases, with 16 bases left in between.

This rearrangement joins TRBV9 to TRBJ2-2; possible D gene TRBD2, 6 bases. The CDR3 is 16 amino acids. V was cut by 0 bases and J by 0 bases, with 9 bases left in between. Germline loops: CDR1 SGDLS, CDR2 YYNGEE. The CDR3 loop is CASSVDPGANTGELFF. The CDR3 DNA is TGTGCCAGCAGCGTAGACCCGGGAGCGAACACCGGGGAGCTGTTTTTT.

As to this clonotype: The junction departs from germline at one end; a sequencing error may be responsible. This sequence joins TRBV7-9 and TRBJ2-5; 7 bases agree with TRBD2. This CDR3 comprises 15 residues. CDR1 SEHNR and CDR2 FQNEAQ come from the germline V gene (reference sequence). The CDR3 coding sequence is TGTGCCAGCAGCTTATTAAGGCTAGCGGAAGAGGCCCAGTACTTC. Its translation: CASSLLRLAEEAQYF.

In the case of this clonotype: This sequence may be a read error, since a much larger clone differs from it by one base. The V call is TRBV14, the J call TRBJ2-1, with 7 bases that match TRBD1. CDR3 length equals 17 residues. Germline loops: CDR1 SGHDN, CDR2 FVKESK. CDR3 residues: CASSQEIGRGWSGEQCF. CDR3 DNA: TGTGCCAGCAGCCAAGAAATCGGCAGGGGGTGGTCGGGTGAGCAGTGCTTC.

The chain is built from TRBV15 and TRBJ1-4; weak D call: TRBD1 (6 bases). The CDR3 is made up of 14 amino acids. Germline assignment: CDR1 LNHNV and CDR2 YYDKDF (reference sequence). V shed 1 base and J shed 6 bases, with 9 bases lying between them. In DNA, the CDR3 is TGTGCCACCAGCAGAGTCAGGGGTGATGAAAAACTGTTTTTT. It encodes CATSRVRGDEKLFF. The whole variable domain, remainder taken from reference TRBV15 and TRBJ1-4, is DAMVIQNPRYQVTQFGKPVTLSCSQTLNHNVMYWYQQKSSQAPKLLFHYYDKDFNNEADTPDNFQSRRPNTSFCFLDIRSPGLGDTAMYLCATSRVRGDEKLFFGSGTQLSVL.

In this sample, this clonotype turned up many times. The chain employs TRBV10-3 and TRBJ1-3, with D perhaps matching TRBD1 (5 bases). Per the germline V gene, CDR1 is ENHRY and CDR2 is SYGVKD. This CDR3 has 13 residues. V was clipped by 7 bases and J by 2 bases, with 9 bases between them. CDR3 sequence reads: CAITGQAGNTIYF. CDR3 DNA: TGTGCCATCACTGGACAAGCTGGAAACACCATATATTTT.

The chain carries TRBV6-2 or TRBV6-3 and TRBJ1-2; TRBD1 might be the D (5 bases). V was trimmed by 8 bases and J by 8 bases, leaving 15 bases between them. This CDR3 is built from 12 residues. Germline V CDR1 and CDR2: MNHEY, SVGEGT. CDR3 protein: CASGGGLRGYTF. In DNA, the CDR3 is TGTGCCAGCGGGGGGGGGTTGAGGGGCTACACCTTC.

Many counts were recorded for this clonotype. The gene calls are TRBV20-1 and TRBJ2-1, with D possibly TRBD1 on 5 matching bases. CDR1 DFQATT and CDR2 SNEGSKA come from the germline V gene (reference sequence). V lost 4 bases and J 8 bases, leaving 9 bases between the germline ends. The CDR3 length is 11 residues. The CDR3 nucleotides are TGCAGTGCTAAGACAGTGCATGAGCAGTTCTTC. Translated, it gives CSAKTVHEQFF.

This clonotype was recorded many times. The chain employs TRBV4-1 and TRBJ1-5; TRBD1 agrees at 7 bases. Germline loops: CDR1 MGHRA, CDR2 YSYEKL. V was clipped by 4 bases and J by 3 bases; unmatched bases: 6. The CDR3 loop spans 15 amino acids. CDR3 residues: CASSPTGQVNQPQHF. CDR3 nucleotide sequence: TGCGCCAGCAGCCCAACTGGACAGGTCAATCAGCCCCAGCATTTT.

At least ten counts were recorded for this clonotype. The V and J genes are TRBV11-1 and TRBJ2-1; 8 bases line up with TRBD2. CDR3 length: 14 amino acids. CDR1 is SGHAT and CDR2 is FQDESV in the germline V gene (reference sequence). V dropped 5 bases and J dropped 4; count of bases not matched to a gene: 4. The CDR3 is CASSPSGFYNEQFF. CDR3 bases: TGTGCCAGCAGCCCTAGCGGGTTTTACAATGAGCAGTTCTTC.

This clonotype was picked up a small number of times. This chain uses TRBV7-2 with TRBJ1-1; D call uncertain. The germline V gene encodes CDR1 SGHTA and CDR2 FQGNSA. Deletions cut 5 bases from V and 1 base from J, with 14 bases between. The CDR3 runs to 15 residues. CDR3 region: CASSRSPRQNTEAFF. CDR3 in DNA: TGTGCCAGCAGCCGATCCCCCAGGCAGAACACTGAAGCTTTCTTT.

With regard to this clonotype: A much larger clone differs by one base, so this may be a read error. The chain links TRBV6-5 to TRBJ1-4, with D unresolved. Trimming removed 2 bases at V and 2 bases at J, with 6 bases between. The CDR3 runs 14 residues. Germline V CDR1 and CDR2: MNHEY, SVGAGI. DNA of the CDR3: TGTGCCAGCAGTTACAGGGAGACTAATGAAAAACTGTTTTTT. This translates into CASSYRETNEKLFF.

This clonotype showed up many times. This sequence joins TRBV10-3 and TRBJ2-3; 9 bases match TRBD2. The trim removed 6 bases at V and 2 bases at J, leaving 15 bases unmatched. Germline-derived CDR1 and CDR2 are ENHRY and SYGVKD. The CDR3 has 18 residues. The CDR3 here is CAISTTSGETGDTDTQYF. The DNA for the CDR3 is TGTGCCATCAGCACGACTAGCGGAGAGACGGGAGACACAGATACGCAGTATTTT.

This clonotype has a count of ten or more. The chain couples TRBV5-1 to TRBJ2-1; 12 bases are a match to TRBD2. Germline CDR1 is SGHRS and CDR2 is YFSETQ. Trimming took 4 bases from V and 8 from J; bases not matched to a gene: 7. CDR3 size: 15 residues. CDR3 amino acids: CASSQLAGGSYEQFF. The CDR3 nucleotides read TGCGCCAGCAGCCAACTAGCGGGAGGTTCTTATGAGCAGTTCTTC.

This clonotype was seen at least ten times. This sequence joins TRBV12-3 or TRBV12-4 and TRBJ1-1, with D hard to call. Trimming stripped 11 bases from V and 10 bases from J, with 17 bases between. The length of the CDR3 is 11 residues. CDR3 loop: CALPKGTGAFF. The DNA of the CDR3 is TGTGCCTTGCCGAAAGGAACGGGAGCTTTCTTT.

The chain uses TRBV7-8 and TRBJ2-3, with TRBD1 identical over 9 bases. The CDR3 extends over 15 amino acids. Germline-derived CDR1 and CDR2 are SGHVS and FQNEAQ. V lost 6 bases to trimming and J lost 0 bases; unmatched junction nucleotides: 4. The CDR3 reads CASRAGTGSTDTQYF. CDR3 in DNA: TGTGCCAGCAGGGCCGGGACAGGGAGCACAGATACGCAGTATTTT.